This T cell receptor beta chain was documented in a study of blood T cell repertoires in COVID-19. Whole-study context: Acute and convalescent COVID-19 samples came from the United States, Italy and Spain. The cDNA or gDNA used as material had been derived from T cells, B-cell-depleted T cells, or PBMCs.

In this sample, this clone turned up once. Participants were aged about 18 to 100 years from around 26 US areas. Measured with immunoSEQ multiplex PCR; TCRdb has only the in-frame clones, and not every one. This sample carries 250,000 to 300,000 clones, 85% of them seen once, and the ten largest clones take around 6.3%. The V end lost 1 base, the J end lost 0 bases, and 4 bases lay between the germline ends. The germline gives CDR1 SGHVS, CDR2 FQNEAQ. CDR3 length: 14 residues. The J gene is TRBJ1-3, the V gene TRBV7-8; no clear D gene. This clonotype was obtained from a woman aged 45 to 65 who had been exposed to COVID-19. The sequenced material came from PBMCs or T cells enriched from blood (not recorded which). The DNA for the CDR3 is TGTGCCAGCAGCTTAGATATCTCTGGAAACACCATATATTTT. It yields the protein CASSLDISGNTIYF.